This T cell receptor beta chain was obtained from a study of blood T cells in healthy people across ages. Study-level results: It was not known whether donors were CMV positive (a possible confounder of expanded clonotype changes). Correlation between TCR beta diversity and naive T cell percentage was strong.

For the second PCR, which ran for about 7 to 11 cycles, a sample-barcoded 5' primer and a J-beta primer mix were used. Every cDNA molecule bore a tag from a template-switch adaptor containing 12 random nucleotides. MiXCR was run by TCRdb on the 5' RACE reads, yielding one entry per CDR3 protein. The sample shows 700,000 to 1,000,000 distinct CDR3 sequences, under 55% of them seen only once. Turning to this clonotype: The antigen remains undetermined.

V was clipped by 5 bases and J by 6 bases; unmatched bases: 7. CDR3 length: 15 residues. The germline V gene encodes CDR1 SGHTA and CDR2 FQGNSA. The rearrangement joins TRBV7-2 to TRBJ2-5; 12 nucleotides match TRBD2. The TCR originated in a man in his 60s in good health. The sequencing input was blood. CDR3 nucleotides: TGTGCCAGCAGCAACGGACTAGCGGGGAACCAGACCCAGTACTTC. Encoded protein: CASSNGLAGNQTQYF.